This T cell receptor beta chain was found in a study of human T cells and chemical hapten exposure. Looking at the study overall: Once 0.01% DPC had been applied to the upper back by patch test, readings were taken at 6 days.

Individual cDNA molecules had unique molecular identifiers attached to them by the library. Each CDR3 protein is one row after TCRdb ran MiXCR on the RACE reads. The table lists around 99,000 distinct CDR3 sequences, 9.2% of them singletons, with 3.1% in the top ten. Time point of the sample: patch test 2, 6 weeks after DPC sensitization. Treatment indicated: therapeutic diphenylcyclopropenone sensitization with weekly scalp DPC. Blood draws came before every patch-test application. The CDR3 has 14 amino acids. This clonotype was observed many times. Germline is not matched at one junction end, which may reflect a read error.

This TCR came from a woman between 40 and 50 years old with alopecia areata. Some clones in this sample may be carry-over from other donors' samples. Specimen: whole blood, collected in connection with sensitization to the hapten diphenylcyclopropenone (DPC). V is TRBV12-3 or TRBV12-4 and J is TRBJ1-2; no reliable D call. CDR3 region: CASSSERGGYGYTF. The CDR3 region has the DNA TGTGCCAGCAGTTCCGAGCGGGGAGGCTATGGCTACACTTTC.